This TCR beta chain was identified during a study of identifying expanded T cells in peripheral blood. Study results and limitations: Over approximately two and four weeks, about 16 and 19 clones changed, versus 1.2 between replicates. Across healthy donors, higher total template counts meant significantly greater approximately two-week count variance.

During the collection period, no donor immune events like infections were recorded. Worth noting for this clone: Its antigen is unidentified.

Only in-frame clones appear in the TCRdb table, and some are missing; sequencing was by immunoSEQ multiplex PCR. The data hold about 52,000 clones, with around 82% observed a single time. V gave up 1 base and J gave up 1 base; unmatched junction bases: 3. The CDR3 length is 15 residues. CDR1 MGHRA and CDR2 YSYEKL come from the germline V gene. The material sequenced was blood. This sequence was found in a person aged 18 to 69 in good health. The V gene is TRBV4-1, the J gene TRBJ1-2, with 7 bases fitting TRBD1. The CDR3 here is CASSQGGGGNYGYTF. The CDR3 DNA sequence: TGCGCCAGCAGCCAAGGAGGGGGCGGTAACTATGGCTACACCTTC.